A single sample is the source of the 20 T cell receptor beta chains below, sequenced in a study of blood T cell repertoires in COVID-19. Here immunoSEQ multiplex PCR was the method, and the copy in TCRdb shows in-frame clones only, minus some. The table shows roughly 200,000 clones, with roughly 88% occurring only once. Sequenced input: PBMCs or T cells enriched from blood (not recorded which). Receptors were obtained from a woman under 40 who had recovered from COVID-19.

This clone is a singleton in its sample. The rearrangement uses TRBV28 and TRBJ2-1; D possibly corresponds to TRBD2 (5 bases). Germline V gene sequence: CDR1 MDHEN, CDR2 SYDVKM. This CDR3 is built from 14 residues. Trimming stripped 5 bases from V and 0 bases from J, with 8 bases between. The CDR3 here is CASSTRDSYNEQFF. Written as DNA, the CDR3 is TGTGCCAGCAGTACTCGGGACTCCTACAATGAGCAGTTCTTC.

CDR3 loop: CASSKTGGSNYGYTF. The CDR3 coding sequence is TGTGCCAGCAGTAAGACAGGGGGCAGTAACTATGGCTACACCTTC. The chain joins TRBV28 to TRBJ1-2; 10 nucleotides match TRBD1. The ends lost 5 bases at V and 1 base at J; junction bases unmatched: 4. The CDR3 is 15 residues long. Germline CDR1 is MDHEN and CDR2 is SYDVKM.

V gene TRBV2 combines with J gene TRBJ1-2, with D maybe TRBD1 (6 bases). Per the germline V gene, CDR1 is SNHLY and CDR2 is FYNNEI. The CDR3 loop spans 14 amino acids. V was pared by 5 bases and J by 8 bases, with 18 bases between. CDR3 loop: CASSFGGRARGYTF. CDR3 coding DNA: TGTGCCAGCAGTTTTGGGGGCAGGGCGCGGGGCTACACCTTC. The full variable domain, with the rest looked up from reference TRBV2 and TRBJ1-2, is EPEVTQTPSHQVTQMGQEVILRCVPISNHLYFYWYRQILGQKVEFLVSFYNNEISEKSEIFDDQFSVERPDGSNFTLKIRSTKLEDSAMYFCASSFGGRARGYTFGSGTRLTVV.

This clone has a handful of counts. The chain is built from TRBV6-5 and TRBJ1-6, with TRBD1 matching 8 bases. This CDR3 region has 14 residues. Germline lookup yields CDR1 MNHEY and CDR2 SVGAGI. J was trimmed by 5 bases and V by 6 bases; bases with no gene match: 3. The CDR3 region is CASRETGDNSPLHF. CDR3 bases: TGTGCCAGCAGGGAGACAGGGGATAATTCACCCCTCCACTTT.

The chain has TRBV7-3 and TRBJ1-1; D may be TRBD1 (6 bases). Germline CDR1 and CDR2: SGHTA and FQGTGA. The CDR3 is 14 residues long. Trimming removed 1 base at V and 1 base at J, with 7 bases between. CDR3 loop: CASSLKQGNTEAFF. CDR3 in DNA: TGTGCCAGCAGCTTAAAACAGGGGAACACTGAAGCTTTCTTT.

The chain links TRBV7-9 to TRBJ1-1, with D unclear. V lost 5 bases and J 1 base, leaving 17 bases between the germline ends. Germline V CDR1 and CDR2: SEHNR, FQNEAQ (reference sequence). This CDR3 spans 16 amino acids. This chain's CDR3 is CASSTERVLQNTEAFF. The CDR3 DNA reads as TGTGCCAGCAGCACTGAGAGGGTATTACAGAACACTGAAGCTTTCTTT.

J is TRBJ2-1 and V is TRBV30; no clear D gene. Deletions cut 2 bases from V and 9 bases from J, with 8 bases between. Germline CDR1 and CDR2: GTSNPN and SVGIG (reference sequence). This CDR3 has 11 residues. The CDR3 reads CAWSNGGEQFF. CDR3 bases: TGTGCCTGGAGTAACGGCGGTGAGCAGTTCTTC. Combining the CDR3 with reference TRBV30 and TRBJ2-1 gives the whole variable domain SQTIHQWPATLVQPVGSPLSLECTVEGTSNPNLYWYRQAAGRGLQLLFYSVGIGQISSEVPQNLSASRPQDRQFILSSKKLLLSDSGFYLCAWSNGGEQFFGPGTRLTVL.

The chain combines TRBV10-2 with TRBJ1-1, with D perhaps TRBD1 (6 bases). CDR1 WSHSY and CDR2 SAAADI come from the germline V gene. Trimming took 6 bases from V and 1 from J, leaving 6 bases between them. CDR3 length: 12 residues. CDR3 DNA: TGCGCCAGCAGGACAGGGAACACTGAAGCTTTCTTT. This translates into CASRTGNTEAFF.

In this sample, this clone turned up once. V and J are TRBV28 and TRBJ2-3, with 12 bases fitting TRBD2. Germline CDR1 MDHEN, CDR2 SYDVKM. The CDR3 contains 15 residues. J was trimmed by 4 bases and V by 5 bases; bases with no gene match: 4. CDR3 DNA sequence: TGTGCCAGCAGTCAAAGACTAGCGGGAGCAGATACGCAGTATTTT. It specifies CASSQRLAGADTQYF.

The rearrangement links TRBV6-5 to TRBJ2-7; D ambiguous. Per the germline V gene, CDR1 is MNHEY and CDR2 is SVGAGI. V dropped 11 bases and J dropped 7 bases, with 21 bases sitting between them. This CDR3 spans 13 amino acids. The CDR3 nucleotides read TGTGCCGTAGGTGACCCAGGTGGCCCGGAGCAGTACTTC. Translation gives CAVGDPGGPEQYF.

In nucleotides, the CDR3 is TGTGCCAGTAGTATCCTGGACAGCTCCAATCAGCCCCAGCATTTT. Translating it yields CASSILDSSNQPQHF. This chain uses TRBV19 with TRBJ1-5, with D tentatively TRBD1 (6 bases). V was pared by 3 bases and J by 3 bases, with 12 bases between. This CDR3 is built from 15 residues. Germline V gene data show CDR1 as LNHDA and CDR2 as SQIVND (reference sequence).

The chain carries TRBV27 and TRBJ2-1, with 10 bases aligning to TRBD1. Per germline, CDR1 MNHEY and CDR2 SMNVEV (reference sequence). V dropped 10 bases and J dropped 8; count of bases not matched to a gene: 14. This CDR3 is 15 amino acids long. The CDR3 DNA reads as TGTGCCACGATAAATCGGGACAGGGGTACCGATGAGCAGTTCTTC. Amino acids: CATINRDRGTDEQFF.

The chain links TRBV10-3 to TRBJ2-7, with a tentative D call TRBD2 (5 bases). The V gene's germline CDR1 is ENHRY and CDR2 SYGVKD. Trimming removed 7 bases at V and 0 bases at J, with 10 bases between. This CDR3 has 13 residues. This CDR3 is CAIKGGLSYEQYF. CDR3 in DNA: TGTGCCATCAAAGGAGGCCTCTCCTACGAGCAGTACTTC.

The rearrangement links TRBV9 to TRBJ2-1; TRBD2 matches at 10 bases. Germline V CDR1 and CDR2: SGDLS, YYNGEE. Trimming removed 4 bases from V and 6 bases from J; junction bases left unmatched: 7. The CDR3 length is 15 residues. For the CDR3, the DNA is TGTGCCAGCAGCTACGGGGCTAGCGGGAGCAATGAGCAGTTCTTC. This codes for CASSYGASGSNEQFF.

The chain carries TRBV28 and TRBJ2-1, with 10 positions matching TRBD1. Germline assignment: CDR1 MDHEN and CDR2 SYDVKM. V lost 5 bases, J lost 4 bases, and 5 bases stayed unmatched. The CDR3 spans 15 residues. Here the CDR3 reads CASSPDRGRYNEQFF. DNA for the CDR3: TGTGCCAGCAGTCCGGACAGGGGGAGATACAATGAGCAGTTCTTC.

CDR3 nucleotides: TGTGCCAGCAAATTTCAGGGGAGCTCCTACGAGCAGTACTTC. Translation: CASKFQGSSYEQYF. The chain has TRBV28 and TRBJ2-7; D is perhaps TRBD1 (6 bases). The V end lost 7 bases, the J end lost 0 bases, and 13 bases lay between the germline ends. This CDR3 has 14 residues. The germline V gene encodes CDR1 MDHEN and CDR2 SYDVKM.

CDR3 loop: CASSLVGQGGDTEAFF. CDR3 bases: TGTGCCAGCAGCTTAGTAGGACAGGGAGGGGACACTGAAGCTTTCTTT. The rearrangement links TRBV7-9 to TRBJ1-1, with 8 bases fitting TRBD1. This CDR3 has 16 amino acids. Per the germline V gene, CDR1 is SEHNR and CDR2 is FQNEAQ (reference sequence). V was clipped by 1 base and J by 3 bases; unmatched bases: 7.

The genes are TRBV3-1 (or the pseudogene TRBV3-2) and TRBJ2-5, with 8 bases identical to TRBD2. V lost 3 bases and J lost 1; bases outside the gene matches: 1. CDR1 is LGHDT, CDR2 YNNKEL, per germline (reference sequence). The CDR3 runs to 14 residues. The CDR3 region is CASSQTSVQETQYF. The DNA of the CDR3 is TGTGCCAGCAGCCAGACTAGCGTCCAAGAGACCCAGTACTTC.

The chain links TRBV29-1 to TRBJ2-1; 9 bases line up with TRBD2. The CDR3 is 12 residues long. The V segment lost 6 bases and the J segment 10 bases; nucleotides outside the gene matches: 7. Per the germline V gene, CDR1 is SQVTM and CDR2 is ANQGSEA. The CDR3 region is CSVEGTSREQFF. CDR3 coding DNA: TGCAGCGTGGAGGGGACTAGCCGGGAGCAGTTCTTC.

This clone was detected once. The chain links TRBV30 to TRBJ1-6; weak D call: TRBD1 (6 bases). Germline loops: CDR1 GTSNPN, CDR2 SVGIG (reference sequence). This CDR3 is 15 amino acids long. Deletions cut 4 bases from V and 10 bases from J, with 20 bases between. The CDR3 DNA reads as TGTGCCTGGAAATCGTCCGGACAGCTAGGATCACCCCTCCACTTT. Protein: CAWKSSGQLGSPLHF.